Included here is one T cell receptor beta chain sequence, with context. CDR1 is MNHEY and CDR2 is SVGEGT in the germline V gene. The CDR3 length is 13 residues. The data were obtained in a study of Graves' ophthalmopathy and Graves' hyperthyroidism. Amplifying from RNA transcripts, the study obtained TCR beta CDR3 regions. Investigators did first-round RT-PCR with HTBI primers, then second-round multiplex PCR. TCRdb reprocessed the multiplex PCR reads via MiXCR and lists one record per CDR3 protein. The sample comprises hundreds of thousands of distinct CDR3 sequences, about 21% of which are singletons, and 3% rests with the top ten.

The sequenced sample consisted of peripheral blood. The genes are TRBV6-2 or TRBV6-3 and TRBJ2-7, with 9 bases aligning to TRBD2. The clonotype was recovered from a woman between 18 and 29 years old with stable Graves' hyperthyroidism. The CDR3 DNA sequence: TGTGCCAGCTGTTATGGACTAGCGAGAGAGCAGTACGTC. This encodes CASCYGLAREQYV.